The 18 T cell receptor beta chains presented below share a single source sample, sequenced in a study of regulatory T cells in long-lasting Graves disease. Sample time point: persistent/refractory GD, antithyroid drugs over 5 years with positive TRAb. PBMC RNA was the source of the TCR library. Assembly of TCR beta libraries relied on iRepertoire HTBI primers together with Arm-PCR of CDR3 regions. TCRdb recomputed calls from the multiplex PCR reads with MiXCR, one row per CDR3 protein. This sample has roughly 450,000 distinct CDR3 sequences, with less than 25% found just once. The input for sequencing was peripheral blood mononuclear cells (PBMCs), taken when the disease was refractory, from a patient treated with antithyroid drugs. These receptors were collected from a female donor with Graves disease.

The gene calls are TRBV19 and TRBJ2-1; TRBD2 matches 11 bases. In germline, CDR1 is LNHDA, CDR2 SQIVND (reference sequence). V gave up 7 bases and J gave up 1 base; unmatched junction bases: 6. This CDR3 spans 16 amino acids. The CDR3 loop reads CASTRLAGTSYNEQFF. DNA of the CDR3: TGTGCCAGTACCCGACTAGCGGGAACGTCCTACAATGAGCAGTTCTTC.

This clonotype was seen more than once but under ten times. The chain joins TRBV20-1 to TRBJ2-5; 8 nucleotides agree with TRBD1. Germline lookup yields CDR1 DFQATT and CDR2 SNEGSKA (reference sequence). The CDR3 has 14 residues. The J segment lost 5 bases and the V segment lost 6 bases, leaving 11 bases of the junction unmatched. In nucleotides, the CDR3 is TGCAGTGCCAGAACCCGGGACAGGTTTGAGACCCAGTACTTC. This encodes CSARTRDRFETQYF.

This chain uses TRBV7-9 with TRBJ2-1; 7 bases fit TRBD2. CDR1 is SEHNR and CDR2 is FQNEAQ in the germline V gene (reference sequence). The CDR3 consists of 15 residues. V dropped 1 base and J dropped 6; count of bases not matched to a gene: 6. The CDR3, as DNA: TGTGCCAGCAGCTTAGTGGCTAGCGGACTCAATGAGCAGTTCTTC. Its translation is CASSLVASGLNEQFF.

The chain employs TRBV7-2 and TRBJ2-7, with a weak D call TRBD2 (6 bases). Per the germline V gene, CDR1 is SGHTA and CDR2 is FQGNSA. CDR3 length: 15 amino acids. The V gene lost 5 bases and the J gene lost 0 bases, with 14 bases spanning the gap. CDR3: CASSTSGRSSYEQYF. The CDR3 nucleotides read TGTGCCAGCAGCACCAGCGGGCGTAGCTCCTACGAGCAGTACTTC.

This clonotype was seen repeatedly, ten times or more. The chain combines TRBV28 with TRBJ2-4, with 14 bases aligning to TRBD2. The trim removed 4 bases at V and 6 bases at J, leaving 8 bases unmatched. The germline V gene encodes CDR1 MDHEN and CDR2 SYDVKM. The CDR3 is 17 residues long. Here the CDR3 DNA reads TGTGCCAGCAGTTCTTACTCGGGACTAGCGGGAGCAAACATTCAGTACTTC. Translating gives CASSSYSGLAGANIQYF.

With respect to this clonotype: This could be a read error, since a much larger clone is one nucleotide away. This chain connects TRBV6-1 to TRBJ2-2, with D tentatively TRBD2 (6 bases). The germline CDR1 and CDR2 sequences are MNHNS and SASEGT. The CDR3 length is 14 residues. The CDR3 is CATLAHLNTGKLFF. CDR3 in DNA: TGTGCCACCCTAGCGCACCTTAACACCGGGAAGCTGTTTTTT.

This clonotype was seen ten or more times. The genes are TRBV5-6 and TRBJ2-2; D gene ambiguous. With 4 bases removed from V and 5 bases from J, the gap between germline ends came to 6 bases. The CDR3 covers 12 residues. Germline V gene data show CDR1 as SGHDT and CDR2 as YYEEEE. CDR3 region: CASSPITGELFF. The CDR3 DNA reads TGTGCCAGCAGCCCTATTACCGGGGAGCTGTTTTTT.

This clonotype showed up many times. The V gene is TRBV27, the J gene TRBJ2-2; no clear D. CDR3 length equals 15 residues. CDR1 and CDR2 (germline): MNHEY, SMNVEV (reference sequence). Trimming removed 6 bases from V and 4 bases from J, with 15 bases in between. The CDR3 nucleotides read TGTGCCAGCAGCCCTGTTGCAGCAGTCACCGGGGAGCTGTTTTTT. It yields the protein CASSPVAAVTGELFF.

This clonotype came up once. The chain carries TRBV20-1 and TRBJ1-3; D remains ambiguous. The CDR3 loop spans 12 amino acids. V dropped 0 bases and J dropped 6 bases, with 6 bases sitting between them. The germline CDR1 and CDR2 sequences are DFQATT and SNEGSKA (reference sequence). The chain's CDR3 is CSARDRANTIYF. CDR3 in DNA: TGCAGTGCTAGAGACAGAGCAAACACCATATATTTT.

The sample holds many counts of this clonotype. The genes are TRBV6-1 and TRBJ1-1; no clear D. The germline V gene encodes CDR1 MNHNS and CDR2 SASEGT. This CDR3 has 15 residues. The V and J ends lost 2 bases and 3 bases respectively, with 13 bases between them. This CDR3 is CASSEIRRGDTEAFF. CDR3 nucleotide sequence: TGTGCCAGCAGTGAAATCCGGCGGGGAGACACTGAAGCTTTCTTT.

The chain employs TRBV9 and TRBJ2-3, with 7 bases identical to TRBD1. Trimming took 7 bases from V and 2 from J; bases not matched to a gene: 4. This CDR3 spans 13 amino acids. Germline V CDR1 and CDR2: SGDLS, YYNGEE. The CDR3 here is CASVDRVTDTQYF. CDR3 bases: TGTGCCAGCGTAGACAGGGTCACAGATACGCAGTATTTT. The full variable domain, rest sourced from reference TRBV9 and TRBJ2-3, is DSGVTQTPKHLITATGQRVTLRCSPRSGDLSVYWYQQSLDQGLQFLIQYYNGEERAKGNILERFSAQQFPDLHSELNLSSLELGDSALYFCASVDRVTDTQYFGPGTRLTVL.

A few counts support this clonotype. At one boundary the junction diverges from the germline segment, which might be a read error. The chain joins TRBV30 to TRBJ1-1, with TRBD1 matching over 8 bases. The CDR3 consists of 10 residues. Germline V gene lookup returns CDR1 GTSNPN and CDR2 SVGIG (reference sequence). CDR3 sequence: CAWGTGGRGF. CDR3 DNA: TGTGCCTGGGGAACAGGGGGGAGGGGATTT.

The chain links TRBV9 to TRBJ1-2, with D maybe TRBD1 (6 bases). With 5 bases removed from V and 5 bases from J, the gap between germline ends came to 22 bases. Germline loops: CDR1 SGDLS, CDR2 YYNGEE. This CDR3 contains 16 residues. CDR3 amino acids: CASSVDLRDNLYGYTF. In nucleotides, the CDR3 is TGTGCCAGCAGTGTCGACCTCCGGGACAACCTTTATGGCTACACCTTC.

This clonotype occurred many times. This chain links TRBV6-2 or TRBV6-3 with TRBJ2-7; possibly TRBD1 or TRBD2 for D (5 bases each). The ends were cut back, 2 bases at V and 3 bases at J, with 11 bases in the middle. The CDR3 is 14 amino acids. Germline V gene sequence: CDR1 MNHEY, CDR2 SVGEGT. The CDR3 region is CASSYRDGIYEQYF. The CDR3 region has the DNA TGTGCCAGCAGTTACCGGGACGGTATCTACGAGCAGTACTTC.

This clonotype was seen repeatedly, ten times or more. V is TRBV19 and J is TRBJ2-2; D might be TRBD1 (6 bases). Germline V gene lookup returns CDR1 LNHDA and CDR2 SQIVND (reference sequence). The CDR3 consists of 17 residues. V shed 1 base and J shed 2 bases, with 14 bases lying between them. CDR3 nucleotide sequence: TGTGCCAGTAGTATAGTTGGCAGGACAGTCAACACCGGGGAGCTGTTTTTT. Its protein product is CASSIVGRTVNTGELFF.

This clonotype was detected ten times or more. This chain connects TRBV7-2 to TRBJ2-7; D perhaps matches TRBD2 (7 bases). The V gene's germline CDR1 is SGHTA and CDR2 FQGNSA. With 0 bases removed from V and 1 base from J, the gap between germline ends came to 10 bases. The CDR3 length is 15 residues. The CDR3 bases are TGTGCCAGCAGCTTAGCAGGGGGGGAATCCTACGAGCAGTACTTC. It translates to CASSLAGGESYEQYF.

This clonotype was counted a few times. CDR3 amino acids: CASSGGSETQYF. CDR3 coding DNA: TGTGCCAGCAGCGGGGGTTCGGAGACCCAGTACTTC. The chain has TRBV12-3 or TRBV12-4 and TRBJ2-5, with D perhaps TRBD2 (6 bases). The CDR3 covers 12 residues. V gave up 6 bases and J gave up 5 bases, with 10 bases separating them.

The chain combines TRBV6-1 with TRBJ2-1, with 11 bases identical to TRBD2. Germline V CDR1 and CDR2: MNHNS, SASEGT. The CDR3 is made up of 16 amino acids. Trimming cost V 5 bases and J 4 bases; bases outside gene matches: 7. DNA for the CDR3: TGTGCCAGCAGTATTTTAGCGGGAGGGCAATACAATGAGCAGTTCTTC. Its protein is CASSILAGGQYNEQFF.